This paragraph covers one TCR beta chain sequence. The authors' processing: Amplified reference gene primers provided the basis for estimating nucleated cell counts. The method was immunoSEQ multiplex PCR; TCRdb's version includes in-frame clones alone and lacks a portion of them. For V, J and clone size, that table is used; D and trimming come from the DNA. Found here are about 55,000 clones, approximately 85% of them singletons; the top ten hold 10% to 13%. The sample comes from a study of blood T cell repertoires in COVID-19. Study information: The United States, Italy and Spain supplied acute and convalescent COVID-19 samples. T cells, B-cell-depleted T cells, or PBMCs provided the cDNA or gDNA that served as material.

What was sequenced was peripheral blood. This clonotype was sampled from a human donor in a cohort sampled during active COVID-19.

Here the CDR3 reads CASSSHRGVQYF. The CDR3 coding sequence is TGTGCCAGCAGTTCGCACAGGGGGGTGCAGTACTTC. The chain has TRBV12-3 or TRBV12-4 and TRBJ2-7; 8 nucleotides agree with TRBD1. Germline trimming cut 4 bases from V and 9 bases from J; bases unmatched to any gene: 5. The CDR3 consists of 12 residues.